This T cell receptor (beta chain) was identified in a study of PD-L1 blockade in urothelial cancer. The data were produced by immunoSEQ multiplex PCR, yet TCRdb's version contains in-frame clones alone and is incomplete. The sample consists of roughly 84,000 clones, about four fifths of them appearing once. J was trimmed by 5 bases and V by 5 bases; bases with no gene match: 2. From germline, CDR1 is MNHNS and CDR2 SASEGT. This CDR3 contains 14 residues. This TCR derives from a man between 65 and 80 years old with urothelial cancer. The chain has TRBV6-1 and TRBJ1-4, with 10 bases matching TRBD1. The sample consisted of PBMCs, taken around atezolizumab (anti-PD-L1) treatment. The CDR3 nucleotides are TGTGCCAGCAGTCAGGACAGGGGGAATGAAAAACTGTTTTTT. Protein product: CASSQDRGNEKLFF.